The 29 T cell receptor beta chains given below trace back to one sample, sequenced in a study of CD8 T cells in ankylosing spondylitis. Study findings and constraints: Apparently characteristic of ankylosing spondylitis blood was a TCR beta motif (fewer than 10 highly homologous variants).

TCRdb ran MiXCR on the 5' RACE reads and lists one entry per CDR3 protein. Of some 840,000 distinct CDR3 sequences detected, 10% to 15% appear once; the ten largest clones hold about 0.49%. These receptors are not linked to any known antigen. Material for sequencing was blood, either unsorted or a sorted T cell fraction (not recorded which). The source of these receptors is a male donor with ankylosing spondylitis.

This clonotype was detected only a few times. The V and J genes are TRBV6-1 and TRBJ1-2; 7 positions match TRBD1. Germline CDR1 MNHNS, CDR2 SASEGT. J lost 5 bases, V lost 7 bases, and 7 bases had no gene match. The CDR3 covers 13 residues. CDR3 nucleotide sequence: TGTGCCAGCAAGGACGGGACAGCTTATGGCTACACCTTC. Protein: CASKDGTAYGYTF.

The genes are TRBV20-1 and TRBJ2-3, with D uncertain. Germline V lookup: CDR1 DFQATT, CDR2 SNEGSKA (reference sequence). V was trimmed by 6 bases and J by 1 base, leaving 14 bases between them. This CDR3 is built from 14 residues. Here the CDR3 DNA reads TGCAGTGCCCCACCCCGGGTGGGCACAGATACGCAGTATTTT. It codes for CSAPPRVGTDTQYF.

The rearrangement links TRBV25-1 to TRBJ1-1; D perhaps matches TRBD1 (5 bases). CDR3 size: 13 residues. V dropped 1 base and J dropped 6 bases, with 9 bases sitting between them. Germline V gene lookup returns CDR1 MGHDK and CDR2 SYGVNS. The CDR3 nucleotides are TGTGCCAGCAGTGAATGGGGGGGTGCTGAAGCTTTCTTT. It encodes CASSEWGGAEAFF.

This clonotype was detected many times. The chain has TRBV12-3 or TRBV12-4 and TRBJ2-1; 8 bases fit TRBD2. J gave up 3 bases and V 6 bases, and 7 bases lay outside the gene matches. The CDR3 totals 15 residues. CDR3 sequence (DNA): TGTGCCAGCAGACCAGCGGGGGCCGTCTACAATGAGCAGTTCTTC. Its translation: CASRPAGAVYNEQFF.

The chain is built from TRBV20-1 and TRBJ2-3, with 11 bases matching TRBD2. The length of the CDR3 is 15 residues. Per the germline V gene, CDR1 is DFQATT and CDR2 is SNEGSKA (reference sequence). This chain's CDR3 is CNTASGRSSTDTQYF. The DNA for the CDR3 is TGCAATACCGCTAGCGGGAGGTCTAGCACAGATACGCAGTATTTT.

The gene calls are TRBV6-2 or TRBV6-3 and TRBJ2-5, with 7 bases that match TRBD1. Germline CDR1 MNHEY, CDR2 SVGEGT. The length of the CDR3 is 16 residues. Germline trimming cut 5 bases from V and 8 bases from J; bases unmatched to any gene: 17. CDR3 region: CASSQPGTVRGGTQYF. As DNA, the CDR3 is TGTGCCAGCAGTCAACCCGGGACAGTTCGAGGGGGAACCCAGTACTTC.

The sample holds many counts of this clonotype. CDR3 in amino acids: CASSLGGLYNEQFF. CDR3 bases: TGCGCCAGCAGCTTGGGGGGTCTATACAATGAGCAGTTCTTC. The chain recombines TRBV5-1 with TRBJ2-1; D gene ambiguous. In germline, CDR1 is SGHRS, CDR2 YFSETQ. Trimming left V 0 bases short and J 4 bases short, with 8 bases between. This CDR3 region has 14 residues.

This chain uses TRBV24-1 with TRBJ2-1; possible D gene TRBD2, 5 bases. Looked up from germline, CDR1 is KGHDR and CDR2 is SFDVKD. The CDR3 runs to 18 residues. V was pared by 4 bases and J by 2 bases, with 20 bases between. CDR3: CATSDPRGSGTAYNEQFF. CDR3 sequence (DNA): TGTGCCACCAGTGACCCGAGAGGAAGCGGTACCGCCTACAATGAGCAGTTCTTC.

The V call is TRBV6-1, the J call TRBJ1-1, with D perhaps TRBD1 (6 bases). The CDR3 has 13 residues. The V gene's germline CDR1 is MNHNS and CDR2 SASEGT. Trimming stripped 6 bases from V and 3 bases from J, with 11 bases between. CDR3 loop: CASRQGLHTEAFF. The CDR3 nucleotides read TGTGCCAGCAGGCAGGGGCTTCACACTGAAGCTTTCTTT.

CDR3: CASSLTLSRAQYF. The CDR3 DNA reads TGTGCCAGCAGCTTAACCTTGTCCAGGGCCCAGTACTTC. The rearrangement links TRBV7-2 to TRBJ2-5, with D perhaps matching TRBD1 (5 bases). This CDR3 contains 13 residues. Germline CDR1 reads SGHTA; CDR2 reads FQGNSA. Trimming took off 2 bases at V and 9 bases at J, with 13 bases between the two ends.

The gene calls are TRBV20-1 and TRBJ2-7; D remains ambiguous. The CDR3 has 12 residues. Germline CDR1 and CDR2: DFQATT and SNEGSKA (reference sequence). The CDR3 here is CSYRTYSYEQYF. The DNA of the CDR3 is TGCAGCTACCGGACGTACTCCTACGAGCAGTACTTC.

This clonotype was recorded a few times. CDR3 nucleotides: TGTGCCAGCAGTAAAGGGACAGGGGTGGCGAACACTGAAGCTTTCTTT. As protein: CASSKGTGVANTEAFF. This sequence joins TRBV6-2 or TRBV6-3 and TRBJ1-1; 10 bases map to TRBD1. This CDR3 comprises 16 residues. The ends lost 5 bases at V and 1 base at J; junction bases unmatched: 7. Germline-derived CDR1 and CDR2 are MNHEY and SVGEGT.

This sequence joins TRBV7-2 and TRBJ2-7; 11 bases are a match to TRBD2. The CDR3 spans 15 residues. Germline loops: CDR1 SGHTA, CDR2 FQGNSA. With V trimmed by 5 bases and J by 6 bases, 9 bases remained unmatched. Here the CDR3 reads CASSPLAGVSSEQYF. The CDR3 DNA sequence: TGTGCCAGCAGCCCACTAGCGGGAGTTTCAAGCGAGCAGTACTTC.

There are a few counts of this clonotype. The CDR3 loop is CASRIKGLGTEAFF. DNA for the CDR3: TGTGCCAGCAGGATAAAGGGTTTGGGAACTGAAGCTTTCTTT. The chain recombines TRBV12-3 or TRBV12-4 with TRBJ1-1; no clear D. Deletions cut 6 bases from V and 5 bases from J, with 16 bases between. The CDR3 runs to 14 residues.

The chain couples TRBV7-8 to TRBJ1-5; D is unresolved. Germline V lookup: CDR1 SGHVS, CDR2 FQNEAQ. This CDR3 is 13 amino acids long. V was clipped by 2 bases and J by 9 bases, with 11 bases between them. CDR3 bases: TGTGCCAGCAGCTTAATGAGCGAGGGGCCCCAGCATTTT. As protein: CASSLMSEGPQHF.

This clonotype was counted between two and nine times. The chain links TRBV4-3 to TRBJ2-3; D remains unclear. Trimming took off 4 bases at V and 0 bases at J, with 8 bases between the two ends. The germline gives CDR1 LGHNA, CDR2 YSLEER. This CDR3 is built from 14 residues. In DNA, the CDR3 is TGCGCCAGCAGCCGATTGGAAAGCACAGATACGCAGTATTTT. The encoded protein is CASSRLESTDTQYF.

A few counts support this clonotype. The V and J genes are TRBV20-1 and TRBJ1-4; TRBD1 matches 8 bases. V trimming: 4 bases; J trimming: 7 bases; junction bases outside the gene matches: 5. This CDR3 comprises 13 residues. Per germline, CDR1 DFQATT and CDR2 SNEGSKA (reference sequence). In DNA form, the CDR3 reads TGCAGTGCTACCGACAGGGGAGCTGAAAAACTGTTTTTT. This gives the protein CSATDRGAEKLFF.

This clonotype was detected many times. The CDR3 loop reads CASSSGRNTGELFF. Written as DNA, the CDR3 is TGTGCCAGCAGCTCGGGACGCAACACCGGGGAGCTGTTTTTT. This sequence joins TRBV7-6 and TRBJ2-2; D could derive from TRBD1 or TRBD2 (5 bases each). The CDR3 has 14 amino acids. The V and J ends lost 4 bases and 2 bases respectively, with 8 bases between them. Germline V gene lookup returns CDR1 SGHVS and CDR2 FNYEAQ.

This clonotype was observed a handful of times. V and J are TRBV6-6 and TRBJ2-5; perhaps D is TRBD1 or TRBD2 (5 bases each). The CDR3 is made up of 13 amino acids. CDR1 is MNHNY and CDR2 is SVGAGI in the germline V gene (reference sequence). The V and J ends lost 6 bases and 7 bases respectively, with 15 bases between them. The CDR3 DNA sequence: TGTGCCAGCAGCCCCGACAGACGGGGGACCCAGTACTTC. Translated: CASSPDRRGTQYF.

This clonotype showed up many times. The junction shows a germline mismatch at one end, possibly a read error. The chain has TRBV5-1 and TRBJ2-7; D call uncertain. CDR1 SGHRS and CDR2 YFSETQ come from the germline V gene. The CDR3 has 12 residues. Here the CDR3 reads CASSTDSYEQYF. CDR3 in DNA: TGTGCCAGCAGTACAGACTCCTACGAGCAGTACTTC. Using reference TRBV5-1 and TRBJ2-7 for the parts outside the CDR3, the full variable domain is KAGVTQTPRYLIKTRGQQVTLSCSPISGHRSVSWYQQTPGQGLQFLFEYFSETQRNKGNFPGRFSGRQFSNSRSEMNVSTLELGDSALYLCASSTDSYEQYFGPGTRLTVT.

The rearrangement uses TRBV6-1 and TRBJ2-7, with 7 bases identical to TRBD1. The CDR3 covers 14 residues. With 6 bases clipped from V and 3 bases from J, the junction kept 8 bases outside the gene matches. CDR1 and CDR2 from the germline V gene are MNHNS and SASEGT. CDR3 residues: CASRLRGKNYEQYF. CDR3 coding DNA: TGTGCCAGCAGACTCAGGGGGAAAAACTACGAGCAGTACTTC.

The chain has TRBV20-1 and TRBJ2-5; 7 positions agree with TRBD1. Trimming removed 6 bases from V and 5 bases from J; junction bases left unmatched: 6. Germline CDR1 is DFQATT and CDR2 is SNEGSKA (reference sequence). The CDR3 length is 12 residues. CDR3 nucleotide sequence: TGCAGTGCACACGACAGGGTTGAGACCCAGTACTTC. Amino acid sequence: CSAHDRVETQYF.

This chain joins TRBV4-2 and TRBJ1-5; tentatively, D is TRBD1 (6 bases). In germline, CDR1 is LGHNA, CDR2 YNFKEQ. V gave up 3 bases and J gave up 2 bases, with 20 bases separating them. The CDR3 contains 18 residues. CDR3 DNA: TGTGCCAGCAGCCAGTACGGGCGGGGGGGCGCGGGCAATCAGCCCCAGCATTTT. Translating gives CASSQYGRGGAGNQPQHF.

This chain uses TRBV7-9 with TRBJ1-1; D not resolved. The ends were cut back, 2 bases at V and 4 bases at J, with 8 bases in the middle. The CDR3 has 13 amino acids. Germline V gives CDR1 SEHNR, CDR2 FQNEAQ (reference sequence). The CDR3 sequence: CASSLTVSTEAFF. CDR3 nucleotide sequence: TGTGCCAGCAGCTTAACGGTTAGCACTGAAGCTTTCTTT.

Here the CDR3 reads CSVERPSVKTQYF. CDR3 nucleotides: TGCAGCGTTGAAAGGCCCTCCGTGAAGACCCAGTACTTC. This sequence joins TRBV29-1 and TRBJ2-5; D gene ambiguous. Germline CDR1 is SQVTM and CDR2 is ANQGSEA. V was pared by 2 bases and J by 6 bases, with 13 bases between. The CDR3 consists of 13 residues.

The genes are TRBV12-5 and TRBJ2-1; 7 bases match TRBD1. The CDR3 loop spans 15 amino acids. Germline CDR1 LGHNT, CDR2 FRNRAP. The junction had 4 bases not matched to a gene; V was cut back by 5 bases and J by 0 bases. CDR3 nucleotide sequence: TGTGCTAGTGGTGCCGGGGACAGCTCCTACAATGAGCAGTTCTTC. As protein: CASGAGDSSYNEQFF.

Concerning this clonotype itself: Since a much larger clone is just one base distant, this may be a read error. CDR3 in amino acids: CASSQGVAGANEPFF. The CDR3 DNA reads as TGTGCCAGCAGCCAGGGGGTAGCGGGAGCAAATGAGCCGTTCTTC. The chain couples TRBV7-2 to TRBJ2-1, with 9 bases that match TRBD2. This CDR3 has 15 amino acids. The germline gives CDR1 SGHTA, CDR2 FQGNSA. Filled out from reference TRBV7-2 and TRBJ2-1, the complete variable domain reads GAGVSQSPSNKVTEKGKDVELRCDPISGHTALYWYRQSLGQGLEFLIYFQGNSAPDKSGLPSDRFSAERTGGSVSTLTIQRTQQEDSAVYLCASSQGVAGANEPFFGPGTRLTVL.

This clonotype was seen ten or more times. V is TRBV25-1 and J is TRBJ1-2, with D unclear. CDR1 and CDR2 from the germline V gene are MGHDK and SYGVNS. V dropped 0 bases and J dropped 4 bases, with 9 bases sitting between them. This CDR3 has 14 residues. The CDR3 DNA is TGTGCCAGCAGTGAATATACACATTCCTATGGCTACACCTTC. Its translation is CASSEYTHSYGYTF.

This CDR3 is CASSPSGGNEKLFF. The CDR3 nucleotides are TGTGCCAGCTCACCGTCGGGCGGAAACGAAAAACTGTTTTTT. The chain combines TRBV18 with TRBJ1-4; D gene uncertain. The CDR3 is made up of 14 amino acids. Per the germline V gene, CDR1 is KGHSH and CDR2 is LQKENI. Trimming left V 3 bases short and J 8 bases short, with 13 bases between.